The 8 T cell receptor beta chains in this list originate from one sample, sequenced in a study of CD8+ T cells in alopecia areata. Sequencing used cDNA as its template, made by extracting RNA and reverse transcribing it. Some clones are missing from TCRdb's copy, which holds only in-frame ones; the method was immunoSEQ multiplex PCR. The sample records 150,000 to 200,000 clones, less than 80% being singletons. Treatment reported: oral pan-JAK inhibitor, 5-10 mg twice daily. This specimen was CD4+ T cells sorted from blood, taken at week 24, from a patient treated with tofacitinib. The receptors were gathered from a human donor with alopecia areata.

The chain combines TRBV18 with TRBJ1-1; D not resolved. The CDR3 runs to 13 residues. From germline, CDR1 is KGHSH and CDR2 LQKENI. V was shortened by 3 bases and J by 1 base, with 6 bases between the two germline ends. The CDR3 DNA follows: TGTGCCAGCTCACCGAAAGGGAACACTGAAGCTTTCTTT. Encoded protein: CASSPKGNTEAFF.

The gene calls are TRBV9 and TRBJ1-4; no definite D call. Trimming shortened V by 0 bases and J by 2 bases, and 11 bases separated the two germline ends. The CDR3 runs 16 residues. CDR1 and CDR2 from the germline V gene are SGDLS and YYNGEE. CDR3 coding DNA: TGTGCCAGCAGCGTAGGTGTCGGGGAGACTAATGAAAAACTGTTTTTT. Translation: CASSVGVGETNEKLFF.

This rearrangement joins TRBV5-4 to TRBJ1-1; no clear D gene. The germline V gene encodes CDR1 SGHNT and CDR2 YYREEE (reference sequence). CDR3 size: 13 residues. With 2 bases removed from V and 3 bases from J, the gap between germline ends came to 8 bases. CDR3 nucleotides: TGTGCCAGCAGCTTCGACCGGGACACTGAAGCTTTCTTT. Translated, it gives CASSFDRDTEAFF.

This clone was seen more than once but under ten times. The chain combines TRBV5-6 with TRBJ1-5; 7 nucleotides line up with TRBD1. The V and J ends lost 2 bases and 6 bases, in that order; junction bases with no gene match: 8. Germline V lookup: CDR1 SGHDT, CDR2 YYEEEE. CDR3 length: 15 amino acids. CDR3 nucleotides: TGTGCCAGCAGCTTCCGAGACAGGGATTTTCAGCCCCAGCATTTT. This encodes CASSFRDRDFQPQHF.

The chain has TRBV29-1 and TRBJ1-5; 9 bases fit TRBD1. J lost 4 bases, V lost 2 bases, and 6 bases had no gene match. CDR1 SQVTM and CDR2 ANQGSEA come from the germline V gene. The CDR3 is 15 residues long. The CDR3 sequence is CSVELPGQGNQPQHF. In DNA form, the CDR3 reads TGCAGCGTTGAACTACCGGGACAGGGAAATCAGCCCCAGCATTTT.

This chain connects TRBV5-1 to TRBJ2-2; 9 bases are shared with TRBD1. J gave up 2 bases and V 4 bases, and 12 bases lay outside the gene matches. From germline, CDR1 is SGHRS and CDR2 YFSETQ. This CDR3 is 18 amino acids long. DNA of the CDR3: TGCGCCAGCAGCGCTCGACAGGGGGTCCCCTCTAACACCGGGGAGCTGTTTTTT. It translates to CASSARQGVPSNTGELFF.

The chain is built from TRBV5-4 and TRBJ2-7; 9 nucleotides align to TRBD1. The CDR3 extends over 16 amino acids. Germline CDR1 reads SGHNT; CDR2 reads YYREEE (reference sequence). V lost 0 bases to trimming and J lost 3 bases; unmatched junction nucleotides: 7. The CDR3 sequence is CASSLGRDRAGYEQYF. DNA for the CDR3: TGTGCCAGCAGCTTGGGGCGGGACAGGGCGGGCTACGAGCAGTACTTC.

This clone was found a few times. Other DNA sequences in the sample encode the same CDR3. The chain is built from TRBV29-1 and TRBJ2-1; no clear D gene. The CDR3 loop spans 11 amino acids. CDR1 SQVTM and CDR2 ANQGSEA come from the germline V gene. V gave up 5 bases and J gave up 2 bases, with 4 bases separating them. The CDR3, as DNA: TGCAGCGTTCGGGCCTACAATGAGCAGTTCTTC. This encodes CSVRAYNEQFF.